Listed below are T cell receptor beta chains from one sample, sequenced in a study of blood T cells in healthy people across ages. In TCRdb, the 5' RACE reads were re-called with MiXCR into one record per CDR3 protein. The sample has around 1.7 million distinct CDR3 sequences, 28% seen once. The material sequenced was blood. These receptors were obtained from a woman under 40 in good health. CDR3s include the opening cysteine and the closing phenylalanine or tryptophan. The D gene is left open where the match is weak. Size is stated for part of the rows, as once, few or many counts, or as a class when the clone is expanded.

CDR3 length: 13; D gene: NA; V gene: TRBV4-1; J gene: TRBJ2-1; clone size: NA; CDR3 DNA: TGCGCCAGCAGCCAAGACGGGACCCCGGGGCAGTTCTTC; CDR3 protein: CASSQDGTPGQFF
CDR3 length: 15; D gene: TRBD2; V gene: TRBV3-1; J gene: TRBJ2-7; clone size: many; CDR3 DNA: TGTGCCAGCAGCCCCCGAGCGGGGGGATCCTACGAGCAGTACTTC; CDR3 protein: CASSPRAGGSYEQYF
CDR3 length: 13; D gene: NA; V gene: TRBV2; J gene: TRBJ2-5; clone size: NA; CDR3 DNA: TGTGCCAGCAGTGAAGGCAGGGTCGAGACCCAGTACTTC; CDR3 protein: CASSEGRVETQYF
CDR3 length: 15; D gene: NA; V gene: TRBV9; J gene: TRBJ2-7; clone size: many; CDR3 DNA: TGTGCCAGCAGCGTAGGAGGGCCCCGCTCCTACGAGCAGTACTTC; CDR3 protein: CASSVGGPRSYEQYF
CDR3 length: 16; D gene: NA; V gene: TRBV7-2; J gene: TRBJ2-6; clone size: few; CDR3 DNA: TGTGCCAGCAGCTTAGCCCAGGGGTCTGGGGCCAACGTCCTGACTTTC; CDR3 protein: CASSLAQGSGANVLTF
CDR3 length: 15; D gene: NA; V gene: TRBV29-1; J gene: TRBJ1-2; clone size: few; CDR3 DNA: TGCAGCGTTGAAGGCGGCGGAGCCCTTAACTATGGCTACACCTTC; CDR3 protein: CSVEGGGALNYGYTF
CDR3 length: 15; D gene: NA; V gene: TRBV25-1; J gene: TRBJ2-1; clone size: NA; CDR3 DNA: TGTGCCAGCAGTGAAAGGGGATCAGGCTACAATGAGCAGTTCTTC; CDR3 protein: CASSERGSGYNEQFF
CDR3 length: 12; D gene: NA; V gene: TRBV5-1; J gene: TRBJ2-7; clone size: many; CDR3 DNA: TGCGCCAGCAGATTTGAATCCTACGAGCAGTACTTC; CDR3 protein: CASRFESYEQYF
CDR3 length: 15; D gene: NA; V gene: TRBV7-2; J gene: TRBJ2-3; clone size: NA; CDR3 DNA: TGTGCCAGCAGCTCCCGAGGTCAGCCCGCAGATACGCAGTATTTT; CDR3 protein: CASSSRGQPADTQYF
CDR3 length: 13; D gene: TRBD1; V gene: TRBV29-1; J gene: TRBJ1-4; clone size: NA; CDR3 DNA: TGCAGCGTTGGGGGACAGGGTCTCGGAAAACTGTTTTTT; CDR3 protein: CSVGGQGLGKLFF
CDR3 length: 15; D gene: NA; V gene: TRBV29-1; J gene: TRBJ1-2; clone size: NA; CDR3 DNA: TGCAGCGTTGCGGACCAGACTAAGCCCTTATATGGCTACACCTTC; CDR3 protein: CSVADQTKPLYGYTF